Below, 10 T cell receptor beta chains from the same sample are listed, as sequenced in a study of blood T cell repertoires in COVID-19. TCRdb's table, derived via immunoSEQ multiplex PCR, lists solely in-frame clones and lacks some. In the table there are about 81,000 clones, around nine tenths of which are singletons. Sequencing was done on a sample of peripheral blood. These TCRs come from a woman aged 80 or older with acute or convalescent COVID-19.

This clone has more than one count but fewer than ten. V gene TRBV7-3 combines with J gene TRBJ2-3; maybe TRBD2 (7 bases). The V gene lost 1 base and the J gene lost 11 bases, with 10 bases spanning the gap. CDR1 SGHTA and CDR2 FQGTGA come from the germline V gene. This CDR3 has 12 amino acids. Here the CDR3 DNA reads TGTGCCAGCAGCTTAAACGGGGGGCAGCAGTATTTT. Its translation is CASSLNGGQQYF.

The chain recombines TRBV10-3 with TRBJ1-5; D might be TRBD1 (5 bases). Germline V CDR1 and CDR2: ENHRY, SYGVKD. This CDR3 is 15 amino acids long. V lost 1 base to trimming and J lost 4 bases, with 11 bases between them. The CDR3 DNA reads TGTGCCATCAGTGAGTTAGGGACTCAAAATCAGCCCCAGCATTTT. The encoded protein is CAISELGTQNQPQHF.

The chain has TRBV7-6 and TRBJ2-1; a weak D match, TRBD2 (6 bases). The V gene lost 5 bases and the J gene lost 1 base, with 12 bases spanning the gap. The CDR3 is 15 amino acids. Germline CDR1 is SGHVS and CDR2 is FNYEAQ. The CDR3, as DNA: TGTGCCAGCAGCCATAGCGGTAAGTCCTACAATGAGCAGTTCTTC. This encodes CASSHSGKSYNEQFF. The full variable domain, completed using reference TRBV7-6 and TRBJ2-1, is GAGVSQSPRYKVTKRGQDVALRCDPISGHVSLYWYRQALGQGPEFLTYFNYEAQQDKSGLPNDRFSAERPEGSISTLTIQRTEQRDSAMYRCASSHSGKSYNEQFFGPGTRLTVL.

The rearrangement joins TRBV5-1 to TRBJ2-3; 7 bases fit TRBD2. The length of the CDR3 is 16 residues. The junction had 11 bases not matched to a gene; V was cut back by 4 bases and J by 3 bases. Germline V gene sequence: CDR1 SGHRS, CDR2 YFSETQ. The CDR3 DNA follows: TGCGCCAGCAGCCGAAGGACGGGAGGAGCAACAGATACGCAGTATTTT. This sequence encodes CASSRRTGGATDTQYF.

The V gene is TRBV19, the J gene TRBJ1-5, with TRBD1 identical over 8 bases. V trimming: 4 bases; J trimming: 7 bases; junction bases outside the gene matches: 6. Per the germline V gene, CDR1 is LNHDA and CDR2 is SQIVND (reference sequence). The CDR3 has 14 amino acids. The CDR3 spells CASSTRQGQQPQHF. CDR3 nucleotide sequence: TGTGCCAGTAGTACAAGACAGGGGCAACAGCCCCAGCATTTT. Full variable domain (remainder filled in from reference TRBV19 and TRBJ1-5): DGGITQSPKYLFRKEGQNVTLSCEQNLNHDAMYWYRQDPGQGLRLIYYSQIVNDFQKGDIAEGYSVSREKKESFPLTVTSAQKNPTAFYLCASSTRQGQQPQHFGDGTRLSIL.

The gene calls are TRBV3-1 (or the pseudogene TRBV3-2) and TRBJ2-3; a weak D match, TRBD2 (6 bases). The germline CDR1 and CDR2 sequences are LGHDT and YNNKEL (reference sequence). CDR3 length: 15 residues. The V gene lost 1 base and the J gene lost 2 bases, with 10 bases spanning the gap. CDR3 in amino acids: CASSQGGVPTDTQYF. The CDR3 DNA reads TGTGCCAGCAGCCAAGGGGGGGTTCCCACAGATACGCAGTATTTT.

The rearrangement links TRBV9 to TRBJ1-1, with no clear D. V was cut by 0 bases and J by 1 base, with 7 bases left in between. This CDR3 is built from 14 residues. Germline loops: CDR1 SGDLS, CDR2 YYNGEE. This CDR3 is CASSVAQRNTEAFF. CDR3 DNA: TGTGCCAGCAGCGTAGCTCAGCGGAACACTGAAGCTTTCTTT.

The chain recombines TRBV10-3 with TRBJ2-3; TRBD1 might be the D (5 bases). The germline V gene has CDR1 ENHRY and CDR2 SYGVKD. Trimming removed 7 bases from V and 3 bases from J, with 11 bases in between. The CDR3 consists of 13 residues. CDR3 residues: CAITPGLTDTQYF. The DNA for the CDR3 is TGTGCCATCACCCCAGGGTTGACAGATACGCAGTATTTT.

The J gene is TRBJ2-3, the V gene TRBV3-1 (or the pseudogene TRBV3-2); TRBD2 matches 8 bases. The trim removed 9 bases at V and 5 bases at J, leaving 7 bases unmatched. CDR1 is LGHDT, CDR2 YNNKEL, per germline (reference sequence). This CDR3 is 13 amino acids long. In nucleotides, the CDR3 is TGTGCCAGTGGACCGGGAGGGAAAGATACGCAGTATTTT. Amino acids: CASGPGGKDTQYF.

The chain combines TRBV28 with TRBJ1-2; 9 bases fit TRBD1. J gave up 8 bases and V 3 bases, and 10 bases lay outside the gene matches. Germline V gene lookup returns CDR1 MDHEN and CDR2 SYDVKM. CDR3 length: 15 amino acids. The CDR3: CASSLDGTGRGGYTF. Here the CDR3 DNA reads TGTGCCAGCAGTTTGGATGGGACAGGGCGGGGAGGCTACACCTTC.